This TCR beta chain was identified during a study of beta chain features in type 1 diabetes. The investigators reverse transcribed all of the isolated RNA, so they sequenced expressed TCRB transcripts. Measured with immunoSEQ multiplex PCR; TCRdb has only the in-frame clones, and not every one. The sample yields about 230,000 clones, over 7.5% seen once. CDR3 length: 14 amino acids. With 5 bases clipped from V and 7 bases from J, the junction kept 8 bases outside the gene matches. Germline V gives CDR1 MNHEY, CDR2 SVGAGI. The clonotype was recovered from a woman aged 18-35 years in good health. This chain connects TRBV6-5 to TRBJ2-7, with 10 bases matching TRBD1. The material sequenced was naive CD4+ T cells from blood. The CDR3 loop reads CASSRGDRGREQYF. The DNA of the CDR3 is TGTGCCAGCAGTAGAGGGGACAGGGGTCGGGAGCAGTACTTC.